The 17 T cell receptor beta chains below all came from one sample that was sequenced in a study of cytomegalovirus exposure and HLA in healthy donors. A multiplex PCR was run with 60 Vbeta primers and 13 Jbeta primers. The protocol was immunoSEQ multiplex PCR, while the TCRdb copy is restricted to in-frame clones and leaves out a portion. Among about 160,000 clones listed, roughly four fifths were seen once. Sequencing was done on a sample of PBMCs. These receptors all come from a girl aged 2-10 years in good health and CMV-seropositive.

The CDR3 loop is CASSSPGQDEEKLFF. Written as DNA, the CDR3 is TGTGCCAGTAGTTCACCGGGACAGGACGAGGAAAAACTGTTTTTT. This chain links TRBV19 with TRBJ1-4, with 8 bases identical to TRBD1. CDR3 size: 15 residues. Germline V CDR1 and CDR2: LNHDA, SQIVND (reference sequence). V lost 5 bases, J lost 8 bases, and 10 bases stayed unmatched.

The CDR3, as DNA: TGCGCCAGCAGTGAGTCCGATAGCTCCTACAATGAGCAGTTCTTC. Amino acids: CASSESDSSYNEQFF. V gene TRBV10-1 combines with J gene TRBJ2-1; no clear D gene. The germline V and J ends were trimmed by 0 bases and 0 bases, with 6 bases remaining between them. The germline V gene has CDR1 WNHNN and CDR2 SYGVQD (reference sequence). The CDR3 runs 15 residues.

For this clone: At the DNA level, this CDR3 is encoded by other sequences in the same sample as well. The chain has TRBV2 and TRBJ2-5, with D unresolved. The CDR3 spans 11 residues. The V and J ends lost 6 bases and 5 bases respectively, with 7 bases between them. CDR1 is SNHLY and CDR2 is FYNNEI in the germline V gene. This CDR3 is CASSPRETQYF. CDR3 DNA: TGTGCCAGCAGCCCTAGGGAGACCCAGTACTTC.

By share, this clone ranks as medium-sized. This chain joins TRBV7-9 and TRBJ2-7, with D unclear. Trimming removed 5 bases from V and 3 bases from J, with 5 bases in between. This CDR3 has 11 amino acids. CDR1 SEHNR and CDR2 FQNEAQ come from the germline V gene (reference sequence). The CDR3 region has the DNA TGTGCCAGCAGCCCGCGCTACGAGCAGTACTTC. Translating gives CASSPRYEQYF. Full variable domain (remainder filled in from reference TRBV7-9 and TRBJ2-7): DTGVSQNPRHKITKRGQNVTFRCDPISEHNRLYWYRQTLGQGPEFLTYFQNEAQLEKSRLLSDRFSAERPKGSFSTLEIQRTEQGDSAMYLCASSPRYEQYFGPGTRLTVT.

The chain recombines TRBV18 with TRBJ2-7; D is uncertain. V lost 0 bases and J lost 5, with 8 bases in between. In germline, CDR1 is KGHSH, CDR2 LQKENI. The CDR3 length is 13 residues. DNA of the CDR3: TGTGCCAGCTCACCACCGCTCACAAACGAGCAGTACTTC. Translating gives CASSPPLTNEQYF.

The chain combines TRBV12-5 with TRBJ1-5; 7 positions match TRBD1. V dropped 6 bases and J dropped 7; count of bases not matched to a gene: 6. This CDR3 region has 13 residues. Germline V gene sequence: CDR1 LGHNT, CDR2 FRNRAP. The DNA of the CDR3 is TGTGCTAGTGGAACAGGGGTCGGGCAGCCCCAGCATTTT. As protein: CASGTGVGQPQHF. The full variable domain, with the rest looked up from reference TRBV12-5 and TRBJ1-5, is DARVTQTPRHKVTEMGQEVTMRCQPILGHNTVFWYRQTMMQGLELLAYFRNRAPLDDSGMPKDRFSAEMPDATLATLKIQPSEPRDSAVYFCASGTGVGQPQHFGDGTRLSIL.

The gene calls are TRBV30 and TRBJ2-6; 11 bases map to TRBD2. Looked up from germline, CDR1 is GTSNPN and CDR2 is SVGIG (reference sequence). The CDR3 sequence is 19 residues long. Trimming at V came to 5 bases and at J to 0 bases, leaving 12 bases not matched to a gene. This chain's CDR3 is CAWAGLAGITRSGANVLTF. CDR3 in DNA: TGTGCCTGGGCAGGACTAGCGGGCATAACCCGCTCTGGGGCCAACGTCCTGACTTTC.

The chain joins TRBV20-1 to TRBJ1-2; weak D call: TRBD1 (6 bases). Trimming shortened V by 5 bases and J by 7 bases, and 11 bases separated the two germline ends. Germline V gene lookup returns CDR1 DFQATT and CDR2 SNEGSKA (reference sequence). The length of the CDR3 is 11 residues. CDR3 nucleotide sequence: TGCAGTGCTCGGGACAAGGCTGGCTACACCTTC. It is translated as CSARDKAGYTF.

The rearrangement uses TRBV2 and TRBJ2-5, with 7 bases fitting TRBD2. Trimming cost V 7 bases and J 4 bases; bases outside gene matches: 12. The CDR3 has 15 residues. The V gene's germline CDR1 is SNHLY and CDR2 FYNNEI. The CDR3 sequence: CASIMTSRMSETQYF. In DNA, the CDR3 is TGTGCCAGCATTATGACTAGCAGGATGTCAGAGACCCAGTACTTC.

The CDR3: CASSLGGRGANVLTF. The DNA of the CDR3 is TGCGCCAGCAGCTTGGGGGGCCGGGGGGCCAACGTCCTGACTTTC. The rearrangement uses TRBV5-1 and TRBJ2-6; TRBD1 is a possible D gene (5 bases). Trimming left V 0 bases short and J 4 bases short, with 8 bases between. Germline V gene sequence: CDR1 SGHRS, CDR2 YFSETQ. The CDR3 runs to 15 residues.

This chain joins TRBV30 and TRBJ2-7; TRBD2 matches at 7 bases. CDR1 is GTSNPN and CDR2 is SVGIG in the germline V gene (reference sequence). With 3 bases clipped from V and 6 bases from J, the junction kept 5 bases outside the gene matches. There are 12 residues in the CDR3. The CDR3 DNA is TGTGCCTGGAGGGTGACTAGCTCCGAGCAGTACTTC. Its protein is CAWRVTSSEQYF.

This chain joins TRBV25-1 and TRBJ2-3; 9 bases fit TRBD2. Germline CDR1 and CDR2: MGHDK and SYGVNS. The length of the CDR3 is 18 residues. The V gene end was trimmed by 3 bases and the J gene end by 5 bases; junction bases not matched to a gene: 15. CDR3 region: CASSDLGAGGRNVDTQYF. The CDR3 coding sequence is TGTGCCAGCAGTGATTTAGGAGCGGGAGGACGGAATGTAGATACGCAGTATTTT.

This chain joins TRBV7-9 and TRBJ1-1; TRBD1 might be the D (6 bases). CDR1 and CDR2 from the germline V gene are SEHNR and FQNEAQ (reference sequence). Trimming left V 5 bases short and J 0 bases short, with 16 bases between. The CDR3 extends over 16 amino acids. CDR3 sequence reads: CASSPYRTVMNTEAFF. CDR3 nucleotide sequence: TGTGCCAGCAGCCCTTACCGGACAGTGATGAACACTGAAGCTTTCTTT.

This chain uses TRBV28 with TRBJ2-5, with a tentative D call TRBD2 (6 bases). V lost 5 bases, J lost 2 bases, and 12 bases lay in between. The germline V gene encodes CDR1 MDHEN and CDR2 SYDVKM. The CDR3 sequence is 14 residues long. The DNA for the CDR3 is TGTGCCAGCAGTGCCGGCGGGATTCAAGAGACCCAGTACTTC. As protein: CASSAGGIQETQYF.

The chain carries TRBV4-1 and TRBJ2-7; 9 bases align to TRBD1. After removal of 1 base from V and 4 bases from J, the junction contained 5 bases not matched to a gene. Per germline, CDR1 MGHRA and CDR2 YSYEKL. CDR3 length: 15 amino acids. This CDR3 is CASSQVRQGEYEQYF. CDR3 bases: TGCGCCAGCAGCCAAGTCCGACAGGGGGAATACGAGCAGTACTTC.

The CDR3 DNA is TGTGCCAGCAGCTTTTTATATCCGGGACTAGCGGCCTACGAGCAGTACTTC. Residues: CASSFLYPGLAAYEQYF. V usage is TRBV5-4 and J usage is TRBJ2-7; 11 nucleotides line up with TRBD2. Germline trimming cut 2 bases from V and 2 bases from J; bases unmatched to any gene: 9. This CDR3 contains 17 residues. The germline V gene has CDR1 SGHNT and CDR2 YYREEE (reference sequence).

The V gene is TRBV13, the J gene TRBJ2-5, with 8 bases aligning to TRBD2. Trimming at V came to 5 bases and at J to 4 bases, leaving 9 bases not matched to a gene. This CDR3 spans 15 amino acids. Germline-derived CDR1 and CDR2 are PRHDT and FYEKMQ (reference sequence). The CDR3 loop is CASSRGAGGIETQYF. CDR3 bases: TGTGCCAGCAGCCGGGGGGCGGGAGGCATAGAGACCCAGTACTTC. The variable domain in full, with the rest retrieved from reference TRBV13 and TRBJ2-5, is AAGVIQSPRHLIKEKRETATLKCYPIPRHDTVYWYQQGPGQDPQFLISFYEKMQSDKGSIPDRFSAQQFSDYHSELNMSSLELGDSALYFCASSRGAGGIETQYFGPGTRLLVL.